This entry concerns a single TCR beta chain. Antigen: not known. PCR primers comprised 60 Vbeta and 13 Jbeta primers. Authors' analysis steps: About 11 million shared chains were among the roughly 80 million unique TCR beta chains that a later analysis counted. TCRdb's table, derived via immunoSEQ multiplex PCR, lists solely in-frame clones and lacks some. That table is the source of V, J and clone size, and D and trimming were worked out from the DNA. This table holds under 200,000 clones, roughly 74% found once. The trim removed 3 bases at V and 7 bases at J, leaving 23 bases unmatched. Germline V lookup: CDR1 LNHDA, CDR2 SQIVND (reference sequence). This CDR3 has 20 amino acids. The source of the sample is a study of cytomegalovirus exposure and HLA in healthy donors. Study-level findings and limits: The later analysis indicated that the majority of CMV-associated TCR beta chains appeared HLA-restricted. Many donors carried some public TCRs, although rarity characterized most TCR sequences. Differences between HLA loci emerged in a later analysis of TCR association rates, with DRB1 most and HLA-C fewest.

The sequenced sample was PBMCs. The sequence came from a woman under 40 in good health and CMV-seronegative. The V and J genes are TRBV19 and TRBJ2-1; TRBD2 aligns across 8 bases. The CDR3, as DNA: TGTGCCAGTAGTATTTTAAACGGCCACCACGGACGGGAGGGCCTTAATGAGCAGTTCTTC. It specifies CASSILNGHHGREGLNEQFF.